This TCR beta chain was identified during a study of spatial heterogeneity in lung cancer. Study results and caveats: Expanded TCRs classified as ubiquitous or regional were counted, and these counts tracked ubiquitous and regional nonsynonymous mutations, respectively. Within tumors, counts of expanded alpha and beta TCRs tracked tumor mutation counts.

About this clonotype itself: Its antigen is currently unknown. This beta chain represents an off-target read in a library built for alpha chains; its size is of limited meaning.

Specified time point: sample taken at primary tumor resection. Whole RNA, isolated from tumor, nontumor lung or frozen PBMC, was sequenced without prior sorting. TCRdb reprocessed the 5' RACE reads via MiXCR and lists one record per CDR3 protein. The repertoire has about 9,400 distinct CDR3 sequences, about 5.7% of them found once; the top ten carry 9.5% to 13%. The germline CDR1 and CDR2 sequences are DFQATT and SNEGSKA (reference sequence). V dropped 3 bases and J dropped 0; count of bases not matched to a gene: 8. This CDR3 has 16 amino acids. The source material was lung tumor tissue, sampled at surgery. This clonotype originated in a male donor with early-stage non-small cell lung cancer. The J gene is TRBJ2-3, the V gene TRBV20-1, with 8 bases identical to TRBD2. The CDR3 sequence: CSASGRATFSTDTQYF. The DNA for the CDR3 is TGCAGTGCTAGCGGGAGGGCCACTTTTAGCACAGATACGCAGTATTTT.